The entry below gives a single T cell receptor beta chain sequence along with its context. The antigen this receptor binds is unknown. No base quality values were provided; no much bigger clone lies one nucleotide off. The data are from a study of T cell repertoires in aging, cancer and after chemotherapy (dated by TCRdb to the late 2010s). For the study in its entirety: The donors fell into six age groups ranging from 30 or younger to 70 or older, and each group had at least three individuals. Control TCR repertoires from healthy donors were recorded across several months to years, and re-sampling revealed clear clonal overlap. The full dataset contained several million TCR reads. To examine immunoaging and T cell reconstitution after chemotherapy, the study profiled TCR beta repertoires in peripheral blood from healthy donors and cancer patients. Alongside under 100 healthy donors serving as a reference group, the cohort included some 220 cancer patients, of whom more than 90 had hematological cancers and more than 120 had solid cancers. The full study reports these points: In healthy donors, the decline in TCR diversity with age was mainly explained by loss of richness, whereas in cancer patients loss of evenness was also found to contribute. Untreated patients with hematological or solid cancers showed significantly lower blood TCR diversity and higher clonality than age-matched healthy donors. Median generation probability increased over the chemotherapy interval in both cancer cohorts, suggesting repertoire reconstitution through rebound thymic output. According to the authors, the repertoire data do not allow conclusions to be drawn about immunological memory after chemotherapy.

Relative to germline, V is 5 bases shorter and J is 0 bases shorter, with 4 bases between their ends. The germline V gene sets CDR1 to KGHDR and CDR2 to SFDVKD. The CDR3, from cysteine to phenylalanine, totals 14 residues. Only the CDR3 portion is preserved as DNA: 42 bases, with reading frame beginning at the first base. Rearranged TRB sequences spanning V, D and J segments were amplified by multiplex touch-down PCR using a mixed TRB-A/B primer pool. Two consecutive PCR reactions with Phusion HS II polymerase added Illumina adapters and sample indices to the amplicons. After gel purification with the NucleoSpin Gel and PCR Clean-up kit, the amplicons were checked using Qubit and an Agilent 2100 Bioanalyzer. Sequencing of the libraries was done on an Illumina MiSeq with paired-end, single-indexed 600-cycle runs. For the original study's pipeline: TRB sequences were processed with MiXCR versions 2.12 and 3.0.5. Each unique CDR3 nucleotide sequence was counted as one clone, and only productive sequences with at least two reads were retained. Shannon diversity, evenness, clonality (one minus evenness), and alpha-parameterized diversity profiles from alpha 0 to 5 were included as repertoire metrics. The IGoR algorithm was used to calculate generation probabilities of clones in the paired pre- and post-chemotherapy samples. TCRdb took the public reads, trimmed them with fastp at Q25, ran MiXCR for clone calling and kept in-frame beta chains. Rows merge per CDR3 protein into single entries with the most common DNA and genes. The V and J calls here are based on TCRdb, not the publication. The sample contains about 10,000 distinct CDR3 sequences, 45% to 65% of them found a single time. Together, the top ten hold 20% to 25% of the sample.

TCR beta rearrangements were amplified from genomic DNA extracted from peripheral blood rather than from sorted cells or RNA. Sequenced sample: blood. This receptor was obtained from a human donor in good health. The receptor chain draws on TRBV24-1 and TRBJ2-6; the D gene is unclear. The nucleotide sequence is TGTGCCACCAGTGGGAGCTCTGGGGCCAACGTCCTGACTTTC. Its amino acids are CATSGSSGANVLTF.